This TCR beta chain was sequenced in a study of breast tumors, draining lymph nodes, adjacent tissues. Axillary draining lymph nodes of breast cancer patients supplied the node samples. TCRdb reprocessed the multiplex PCR reads with MiXCR, giving one entry per CDR3 protein. The table lists a few hundred thousand distinct CDR3 sequences, around 35% of them singletons. The CDR3 sequence is 13 residues long. Germline V gene lookup returns CDR1 SGHTA and CDR2 FQGNSA. V was clipped by 5 bases and J by 5 bases, with 10 bases between them. This chain connects TRBV7-2 to TRBJ1-5; perhaps TRBD1 as D (6 bases). Sequenced input: axillary lymph node tissue. The source of this sequence is a female donor with breast cancer. Some clones in this sample may be carry-over from other donors' samples. The CDR3 region has the DNA TGTGCCAGCAGCCCACAGGGACATCAGCCCCAGCATTTT. As protein: CASSPQGHQPQHF. The full variable domain, in which reference TRBV7-2 and TRBJ1-5 provide the parts outside the CDR3, is GAGVSQSPSNKVTEKGKDVELRCDPISGHTALYWYRQSLGQGLEFLIYFQGNSAPDKSGLPSDRFSAERTGGSVSTLTIQRTQQEDSAVYLCASSPQGHQPQHFGDGTRLSIL.